The rows below give T cell receptor beta chains drawn from one sample of a study of PD-1 blockade in mismatch repair-deficient tumors. Which antigens these TCRs recognize remains unknown. Only in-frame clones appear in the TCRdb table, and some are missing; sequencing was by immunoSEQ multiplex PCR. The sample lists around 13,000 clones, about nine tenths occurring once. The starting material was cells cultured in vitro, obtained from a patient treated with pembrolizumab. The receptors shown here come from an adult with mismatch repair-deficient cancer. CDR3s include the opening cysteine and the closing phenylalanine or tryptophan. The D gene is left open where the match is weak. A clone size is listed for some rows: how often the clone was seen (once, few, many), or a class if it is expanded.

D: NA
size: NA
J: TRBJ1-1
V: TRBV7-8
CDR3: CASSFRNMNTEAFF
DNA: TGTGCCAGCAGCTTCCGGAACATGAACACTGAAGCTTTCTTT

D: NA
size: NA
J: TRBJ1-2
V: TRBV6-5
CDR3: CASSYSRGNYGYTF
DNA: TGTGCCAGCAGTTACTCGAGAGGGAACTATGGCTACACCTTC

D: TRBD2
size: NA
J: TRBJ2-1
V: TRBV9
CDR3: CASSARLAGVQFF
DNA: TGTGCCAGCAGCGCCCGACTAGCGGGAGTGCAGTTCTTC

D: NA
size: NA
J: TRBJ1-3
V: TRBV7-2
CDR3: CASLPSGGNTIYF
DNA: TGTGCCAGCCTCCCATCGGGGGGAAACACCATATATTTT

D: NA
size: NA
J: TRBJ2-7
V: TRBV11-2
CDR3: CASSSIRDPEQYF
DNA: TGTGCCAGCAGCTCCATCCGGGACCCCGAGCAGTACTTC

D: NA
size: NA
J: TRBJ2-5
V: TRBV25-1
CDR3: CASSLASEETQYF
DNA: TGTGCCAGCAGTCTTGCGTCCGAAGAGACCCAGTACTTC

D: TRBD1
size: NA
J: TRBJ1-1
V: TRBV28
CDR3: CASRLNWDRGAFF
DNA: TGTGCCAGCAGACTTAACTGGGACAGGGGCGCTTTCTTT

D: NA
size: once
J: TRBJ2-3
V: TRBV7-8
CDR3: CASSSGRISTDTQYF
DNA: TGTGCCAGCAGCTCGGGACGGATAAGCACAGATACGCAGTATTTT

D: TRBD2
size: NA
J: TRBJ2-2
V: TRBV5-1
CDR3: CASSFAGETGELFF
DNA: TGCGCCAGCAGCTTCGCGGGAGAAACCGGGGAGCTGTTTTTT

D: NA
size: NA
J: TRBJ2-2
V: TRBV30
CDR3: CAWSDSQLWTGGLTGELFF
DNA: TGTGCCTGGAGTGACTCTCAACTCTGGACAGGAGGGCTCACCGGGGAGCTGTTTTTT

D: NA
size: NA
J: TRBJ2-4
V: TRBV27
CDR3: CASSRGNIQYF
DNA: TGTGCCAGCAGTCGCGGAAACATTCAGTACTTC

D: TRBD1
size: NA
J: TRBJ1-2
V: TRBV4-2
CDR3: CASSQSRTGTGNYGYTF
DNA: TGTGCCAGCAGCCAATCCCGCACCGGGACAGGGAACTATGGCTACACCTTC

D: NA
size: NA
J: TRBJ1-5
V: TRBV18
CDR3: CASSPAGFSNQPQHF
DNA: TGTGCCAGCTCACCAGCAGGGTTCTCCAATCAGCCCCAGCATTTT

D: NA
size: NA
J: TRBJ2-3
V: TRBV7-3
CDR3: CASSLRHGVGDTQYF
DNA: TGTGCCAGCAGCTTACGTCACGGGGTGGGGGATACGCAGTATTTT

D: TRBD2
size: NA
J: TRBJ2-7
V: TRBV7-2
CDR3: CASSSGTSGYEQYF
DNA: TGTGCCAGCAGCTCCGGGACTAGCGGCTACGAGCAGTACTTC

D: NA
size: NA
J: TRBJ2-5
V: TRBV5-1
CDR3: CASSLEGRGLETQYF
DNA: TGCGCCAGCAGCTTGGAAGGCAGGGGTTTGGAGACCCAGTACTTC

D: TRBD1
size: NA
J: TRBJ2-7
V: TRBV27
CDR3: CASKGHRGNYEQYF
DNA: TGTGCCAGCAAGGGACACAGGGGAAACTACGAGCAGTACTTC

D: NA
size: NA
J: TRBJ1-2
V: TRBV28
CDR3: CASSSGTGFYGYTF
DNA: TGTGCCAGCAGCTCAGGGACGGGATTCTATGGCTACACCTTC

D: NA
size: few
J: TRBJ2-7
V: TRBV7-6
CDR3: CASSVQGGSYEQYF
DNA: TGTGCCAGCAGCGTACAGGGAGGATCCTACGAGCAGTACTTC

D: TRBD2
size: NA
J: TRBJ2-2
V: TRBV11-2
CDR3: CASSTRRTSGSFRAGELFF
DNA: TGTGCCAGCAGCACTCGCCGGACTAGCGGGAGTTTTAGGGCCGGGGAGCTGTTTTTT

D: NA
size: NA
J: TRBJ1-5
V: TRBV7-8
CDR3: CASSLSRTVQPQHF
DNA: TGTGCCAGCAGCTTATCAAGGACTGTACAGCCCCAGCATTTT

D: NA
size: NA
J: TRBJ2-5
V: TRBV28
CDR3: CASSYYRGGETQYF
DNA: TGTGCCAGCAGTTACTACAGGGGAGGAGAGACCCAGTACTTC

D: TRBD2
size: once
J: TRBJ2-7
V: TRBV5-1
CDR3: CASSFTSGRLGEQYF
DNA: TGCGCCAGCAGCTTTACTAGCGGGAGACTCGGAGAGCAGTACTTC

D: NA
size: NA
J: TRBJ2-3
V: TRBV7-7
CDR3: CASSARVGDTQYF
DNA: TGTGCCAGCAGCGCAAGGGTGGGAGATACGCAGTATTTT

D: NA
size: NA
J: TRBJ1-3
V: TRBV6-6
CDR3: CASSYEGEVGNTIYF
DNA: TGTGCCAGCAGTTATGAAGGGGAGGTAGGAAACACCATATATTTT

D: NA
size: NA
J: TRBJ2-5
V: TRBV6-5
CDR3: CASKKTAQETQYF
DNA: TGTGCCAGCAAAAAGACAGCCCAAGAGACCCAGTACTTC

D: TRBD2
size: once
J: TRBJ2-3
V: TRBV6-1
CDR3: CASSKGLAGADTQYF
DNA: TGTGCCAGCAGTAAGGGACTAGCGGGAGCAGATACGCAGTATTTT

D: NA
size: NA
J: TRBJ1-2
V: TRBV4-3
CDR3: CASSYRYGYTF
DNA: TGCGCCAGCAGCTATAGATATGGCTACACCTTC

D: NA
size: NA
J: TRBJ1-5
V: TRBV29-1
CDR3: CSVTMGGAQPQHF
DNA: TGCAGCGTAACGATGGGTGGGGCTCAGCCCCAGCATTTT

D: TRBD1
size: NA
J: TRBJ1-4
V: TRBV5-1
CDR3: CASSDPQGGDVGKLFF
DNA: TGCGCCAGCAGCGATCCCCAGGGGGGGGACGTAGGAAAACTGTTTTTT

D: NA
size: NA
J: TRBJ1-2
V: TRBV9
CDR3: CASMKGGGYTF
DNA: TGTGCCAGCATGAAGGGCGGAGGCTACACCTTC

D: NA
size: NA
J: TRBJ2-2
V: TRBV14
CDR3: CASSQFKGSWPGELFF
DNA: TGTGCCAGCAGCCAATTCAAAGGGAGTTGGCCCGGGGAGCTGTTTTTT

D: TRBD1
size: NA
J: TRBJ2-5
V: TRBV9
CDR3: CASSAGDRLWEETQYF
DNA: TGTGCCAGCAGCGCGGGGGACAGGTTATGGGAAGAGACCCAGTACTTC

D: NA
size: once
J: TRBJ1-3
V: TRBV5-1
CDR3: CASSLAGYGNTIYF
DNA: TGCGCCAGCAGCTTGGCGGGATATGGAAACACCATATATTTT

D: NA
size: few
J: TRBJ2-2
V: TRBV5-1
CDR3: CASSFTTGSNTGELFF
DNA: TGCGCCAGCAGCTTCACGACAGGCTCGAACACCGGGGAGCTGTTTTTT